This is a list of T cell receptor beta chains from one sample in a study of cytomegalovirus exposure and HLA in healthy donors. Repertoires were generated with immunoSEQ multiplex PCR, while TCRdb's copy carries only in-frame clones and drops some. The sample lists 150,000 to 200,000 clones, about nine tenths seen once, with more than 3.5% in the top ten. Sequenced input: PBMCs. Receptors originate from a man younger than 35 in good health and CMV-seropositive. The CDR3 runs from the conserved cysteine through the conserved F or W. The order of the fields is V gene, J gene, CDR3 protein.

TRBV10-3	TRBJ2-1	CATVGGGNEQFF
TRBV5-1	TRBJ2-3	CASSSGLAGRDTQYF
TRBV5-1	TRBJ2-1	CASSIGTGQYNEQFF
TRBV5-4	TRBJ2-2	CASSQRQGKGELFF
TRBV7-8	TRBJ2-2	CASSLLGPRTGELFF
TRBV11-1	TRBJ2-1	CASSARRDYLIEQFF
TRBV27	TRBJ2-5	CASSFKGETQYF
TRBV15	TRBJ2-1	CATSRDLAGTSGRSPYNEQFF
TRBV13	TRBJ2-7	CASSGGTGRYEQYF
TRBV9	TRBJ2-3	CASSVVTDTQYF
TRBV29-1	TRBJ2-2	CSVVEGVANTGELFF
TRBV27	TRBJ2-5	CASSLTPTRPQETQYF
TRBV6-1	TRBJ2-1	CASLAGRGEQFF
TRBV19	TRBJ2-6	CASSSSGANVLTF
TRBV16	TRBJ1-2	CASSQLGGRGYTF
TRBV7-6	TRBJ2-1	CASSLEGGSHNEQFF
TRBV11-3	TRBJ2-3	CASSLDLALTDADTQYF
TRBV6-1	TRBJ2-2	CASSELPGVVTGELFF
TRBV9	TRBJ2-1	CASSPLPYNEQFF
TRBV19	TRBJ2-4	CASSPGTGGRFGIQYF
TRBV30	TRBJ2-7	CAWSVAYEQYF
TRBV15	TRBJ2-1	CATSSETRVEQFF
TRBV5-4	TRBJ2-7	CASSSDSEQYF
TRBV6-5	TRBJ2-7	CASSQGWDSYEQYF
TRBV11-2	TRBJ2-1	CASSPRGLAGVVQFF
TRBV27	TRBJ1-2	CASSSYFRRSNYGYTF
TRBV6-5	TRBJ2-7	CASSYSEGQGPYEQYF
TRBV18	TRBJ1-3	CASSQTGRIGGNTIYF
TRBV27	TRBJ2-7	CASSPDRGLNEQYF
TRBV27	TRBJ2-2	CASTGMAGELFF
TRBV28	TRBJ2-7	CASSLTGLSINYEQYF
TRBV6-1	TRBJ2-7	CASSWGQGLYEQYF
TRBV6-5	TRBJ1-1	CASTQRGNTEAFF
TRBV5-1	TRBJ2-3	CASSLGGTGTDTQYF
TRBV27	TRBJ1-4	CASSPGQGIGKLFF
TRBV5-5	TRBJ1-1	CASSLFEDTEAFF
TRBV6-5	TRBJ2-1	CASFTPEDSYNEQFF
TRBV14	TRBJ2-7	CASSQPGTGAYEQYF
TRBV28	TRBJ2-7	CASSLSGRGEQYF